This T cell receptor beta chain was sequenced in a study of Ad26.COV2.S vaccination and SARS-CoV-2 variants. Points from the study as a whole: The TCR breadth and depth analyses may have produced an underestimate of total T cell responses.

Sequencing used immunoSEQ multiplex PCR; TCRdb keeps in-frame clones, though not all of them. The table has about 460,000 clones, roughly nine tenths seen once. The CDR3 covers 12 residues. Germline CDR1 reads SGHRS; CDR2 reads YFSETQ. Stated treatment: over 15 received Ad26.COV2.S at low or high dose, single or two shots; several received placebo; per-sample allocation not given. Day 63 after the first injection of vaccine or placebo was the sampling time. To note about this clone: The antigen remains undetermined. The germline gene is not matched at one end of the junction; a read error may be the cause.

The sequenced sample was peripheral blood, obtained in a trial of Ad26.COV2.S vaccine versus placebo. The rearrangement links TRBV5-1 to TRBJ2-7; D is possibly TRBD1 (6 bases). This clonotype originated in a person between 18 and 60 years old who received the Ad26.COV2.S COVID-19 vaccine or a placebo. The DNA for the CDR3 is TGCGCCAGCAGCTTGGGCTGGGACACCCTTAGCTTC. Its translation: CASSLGWDTLSF.